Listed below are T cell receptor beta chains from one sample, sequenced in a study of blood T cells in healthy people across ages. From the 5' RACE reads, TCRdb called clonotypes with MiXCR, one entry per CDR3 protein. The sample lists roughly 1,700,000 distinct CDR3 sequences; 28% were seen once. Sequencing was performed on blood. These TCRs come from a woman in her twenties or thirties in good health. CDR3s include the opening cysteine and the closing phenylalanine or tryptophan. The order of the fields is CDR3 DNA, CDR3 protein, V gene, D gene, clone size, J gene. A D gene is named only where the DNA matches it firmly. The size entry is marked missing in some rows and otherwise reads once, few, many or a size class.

DNA: TGCAGTGCTAGGGTCACTAGCGGGATTATGACAGATACGCAGTATTTT; CDR3: CSARVTSGIMTDTQYF; V: TRBV20-1; D: TRBD2; size: few; J: TRBJ2-3
DNA: TGTGCCAGCAGCGTAGCGGCCAACTCCTACGAGCAGTACTTC; CDR3: CASSVAANSYEQYF; V: TRBV9; D: .; size: .; J: TRBJ2-7
DNA: TGCAGCGTTGAAGTAGGTGGCTACACCTTC; CDR3: CSVEVGGYTF; V: TRBV29-1; D: .; size: many; J: TRBJ1-2
DNA: TGCAGCGTTGAAAGTGACACTGAAGCTTTCTTT; CDR3: CSVESDTEAFF; V: TRBV29-1; D: .; size: few; J: TRBJ1-1
DNA: TGTGCCAACTCACCCCAGGGAGCCCACCGTAGCTCCTACGAGCAGTACTTC; CDR3: CANSPQGAHRSSYEQYF; V: TRBV18; D: .; size: few; J: TRBJ2-7
DNA: TGCGCCAGCAGCTTAGACGGCGTCCGGACCCAGTACTTC; CDR3: CASSLDGVRTQYF; V: TRBV5-1; D: .; size: .; J: TRBJ2-5
DNA: TGTGCCAGCATGAAGGGATATGGCTACACCTTC; CDR3: CASMKGYGYTF; V: TRBV28; D: .; size: .; J: TRBJ1-2
DNA: TGTGCCAGCAGTGCGGAGGTCGGGGGAACCCAGTACTTC; CDR3: CASSAEVGGTQYF; V: TRBV2; D: .; size: .; J: TRBJ2-7
DNA: TGCGCCAGCAGCTTGTTTGGGGGGACAGGGCCCTACGAGCAGTACTTC; CDR3: CASSLFGGTGPYEQYF; V: TRBV5-1; D: TRBD1; size: few; J: TRBJ2-7
DNA: TGTGCCAGCAGCAAAGTATCCCCTGATCCTAGCGGGAGTTCCTACAATGAGCAGTTCTTC; CDR3: CASSKVSPDPSGSSYNEQFF; V: TRBV21-1; D: .; size: .; J: TRBJ2-1
DNA: TGTGCCAGCAGTTTATCGCGGGACCGCGGGAACACTGAAGCTTTCTTT; CDR3: CASSLSRDRGNTEAFF; V: TRBV27; D: .; size: few; J: TRBJ1-1
DNA: TGCAGCTTTACCGGACGGAATAATGAAAAACTGTTTTTT; CDR3: CSFTGRNNEKLFF; V: TRBV29-1; D: .; size: .; J: TRBJ1-4
DNA: TGTGCCAGCAGTGAAATCGGGGCCTACGAGCAGTACTTC; CDR3: CASSEIGAYEQYF; V: TRBV2; D: .; size: .; J: TRBJ2-7
DNA: TGTGCTAGTGGACCCCGCGGAGCGTATGGCTACACCTTC; CDR3: CASGPRGAYGYTF; V: TRBV12-5; D: .; size: .; J: TRBJ1-2
DNA: TGTGCCAGCAGCCAAGGGAAGGAGCAGTTCTTC; CDR3: CASSQGKEQFF; V: TRBV14; D: .; size: .; J: TRBJ2-1
DNA: TGCAGCGTTGTCACAGGAGAACTCACAGATACGCAGTATTTT; CDR3: CSVVTGELTDTQYF; V: TRBV29-1; D: .; size: .; J: TRBJ2-3
DNA: TGCAGCGCCGGGGAGGCTAGCGGGACCTACGAGCAGTACTTC; CDR3: CSAGEASGTYEQYF; V: TRBV29-1; D: TRBD2; size: many; J: TRBJ2-7
DNA: TGTGCCACCAGCAGAGAACTAGCGGGGGTCCACGAGCAGTACTTC; CDR3: CATSRELAGVHEQYF; V: TRBV15; D: TRBD2; size: .; J: TRBJ2-7
DNA: TGCAGCGTTGAAGTTCTCAGCAGCTCCTACAATGAGCAGTTCTTC; CDR3: CSVEVLSSSYNEQFF; V: TRBV29-1; D: .; size: many; J: TRBJ2-1
DNA: TGTGCCAGCACACTCCTTTACAGGGTAGGGGGCTACACCTTC; CDR3: CASTLLYRVGGYTF; V: TRBV7-9; D: .; size: few; J: TRBJ1-2
DNA: TGCGCCAGCAGCCTGGGGGGTGTATCCTGGCAGCCCCAGCATTTT; CDR3: CASSLGGVSWQPQHF; V: TRBV5-1; D: .; size: .; J: TRBJ1-5
DNA: TGTGCCTGGAGTGTCCCGGGGGCCTGGAATTCACCCCTCCACTTT; CDR3: CAWSVPGAWNSPLHF; V: TRBV30; D: .; size: .; J: TRBJ1-6
DNA: TGCAGTGCTTCCCCCGGGACCCGCACAGCCCAGTACTTC; CDR3: CSASPGTRTAQYF; V: TRBV20-1; D: .; size: .; J: TRBJ2-4
DNA: TGTGCCAGCAGCTCTCGGACAGGGGTGGCAGAGACCCAGTACTTC; CDR3: CASSSRTGVAETQYF; V: TRBV7-2; D: TRBD1; size: few; J: TRBJ2-5
DNA: TGCAGTGCTAGAGATCGAAGGGTGGGAGAAAAACTGTTTTTT; CDR3: CSARDRRVGEKLFF; V: TRBV20-1; D: .; size: many; J: TRBJ1-4
DNA: TGCAGTGCTACCCGGGGACTAGCGGGAGGAACTTCCAATGAGCAGTTCTTC; CDR3: CSATRGLAGGTSNEQFF; V: TRBV20-1; D: TRBD2; size: many; J: TRBJ2-1
DNA: TGCGCCAGCAGCGACAATTACGGATGGGGTAACACTGAAGCTTTCTTT; CDR3: CASSDNYGWGNTEAFF; V: TRBV5-1; D: .; size: .; J: TRBJ1-1
DNA: TGTGCCAGCAGCCTCGACAGGGGATCAGGTAATGAGCAGTTCTTC; CDR3: CASSLDRGSGNEQFF; V: TRBV3-1; D: TRBD1; size: .; J: TRBJ2-1
DNA: TGTGCCAGCAGCCTATCCGGAGGGATAACTGGCTACACCTTC; CDR3: CASSLSGGITGYTF; V: TRBV12-3/TRBV12-4; D: .; size: few; J: TRBJ1-2
DNA: TGCAGCGCTTCGACAGGGGATACGTGCTACGAGCAGTACTTC; CDR3: CSASTGDTCYEQYF; V: TRBV29-1; D: TRBD1; size: few; J: TRBJ2-7
DNA: TGCAGTGCCCCGACCGGCGGGAGGGGCATTCAGTACTTC; CDR3: CSAPTGGRGIQYF; V: TRBV20-1; D: TRBD2; size: .; J: TRBJ2-4
DNA: TGTGCCACACAGGGAAGCAATCAGCCCCAGCATTTT; CDR3: CATQGSNQPQHF; V: TRBV10-3; D: .; size: few; J: TRBJ1-5